The following is a T cell receptor (beta chain) sequence with its context. These data belong to a study of tumor-infiltrating lymphocytes in primary liver carcinoma. The investigators made TCR beta cDNA from around 530 ng total RNA, using a constant-region primer. Libraries for TCR beta were built through three nested multiplex PCR rounds, which together made up a slightly modified ARM-PCR procedure. TRBV1-TRBV30 forward primers and a C-beta reverse primer were used in the first two PCR rounds, which each ran for nine to ten cycles. TCRdb itself ran the multiplex PCR reads through MiXCR, one entry per CDR3 protein. The sample has fewer than 350,000 distinct CDR3 sequences; approximately 65% are singletons. The blood RNA (from unsorted whole blood) was obtained, and germline DNA was also extracted. They drew roughly 3.9 milliliters of peripheral blood before surgery. V lost 7 bases, J lost 3 bases, and 14 bases stayed unmatched. The V gene's germline CDR1 is SQVTM and CDR2 ANQGSEA. The CDR3 runs to 15 residues.

The sequence came from a man between 40 and 49 years old with primary liver carcinoma and hepatitis B virus infection. Sequenced material: peripheral blood. The chain combines TRBV29-1 with TRBJ2-7; TRBD1 matches at 8 bases. The CDR3 here is CSALYGQGRFYEQYF. CDR3 in DNA: TGCAGCGCCCTATACGGACAGGGAAGGTTCTACGAGCAGTACTTC.